A selection of T cell receptor beta chains follows, all from one sample in a study of cytomegalovirus exposure and HLA in healthy donors. Using immunoSEQ multiplex PCR, the repertoire was profiled, and TCRdb retains in-frame clones only, with some absent. Recorded here are about 140,000 clones; the top ten clones represent 2.2%. Sample: PBMCs. Source of these receptors: a woman between 18 and 29 years old in good health and CMV-seronegative. The conserved cysteine and the conserved F or W are not part of the CDR3 here. A D gene is named only where the DNA matches it firmly.

TRBV5-8 - ASSLTSGVGTEAF
TRBV10-3 - AISEAGMDTEAF
TRBV15 TRBD1 ATSREVKSGQTYTGELF
TRBV7-8 - ASEGAGETQY
TRBV2 - ASSEGSRTDTQY
TRBV14 TRBD2 ASSLLAGGTSTDTQY
TRBV5-4 TRBD2 ASSSRTSGRWNEQF
TRBV28 - ASSNALSGYGYT
TRBV11-2 TRBD2 ASSQGLAGTSGANVLT
TRBV29-1 - SVPIAGFDEQF
TRBV2 TRBD1 ASILLGTGGTEAF
TRBV19 - ATRGGMDTEAF
TRBV7-2 - ASSLVDGPDYGGYT
TRBV28 - ASSPLLEGNQPQH
TRBV19 - ASSQTALNTEAF
TRBV19 - ASSIMTGIRYEQY
TRBV2 - ASTAIRAGGEQF
TRBV30 - AWGRGVAGDHEKLF
TRBV19 - ASTRKGVISSGANVLT
TRBV27 TRBD2 ASSLRGAGGYEQY
TRBV29-1 TRBD1 SVEPIGQEGTDTQY
TRBV7-2 TRBD2 ASSLMGRPTSGNEQF
TRBV19 - ASSILGGNEQY
TRBV2 TRBD1 ASTWDRGGYGYT
TRBV19 - ASTQGRTNEKLF